The 27 T cell receptor beta chains below come from one sample, sequenced in a study of T-cell reconstitution after alpha-beta-depleted transplantation in children. Preparation of the TCRbeta library involved a method that used unique molecular identifiers. MiXCR, applied by TCRdb to the PCR reads, yields one record per CDR3 protein. Of about a million distinct CDR3 sequences in the sample, 25% to 30% were seen once. The material sequenced was PBMCs, mostly from graft donor cells, taken 360 days after TCRalphabeta/CD19-depleted stem cell transplant. Receptors were obtained from a boy under two years old who had a stem cell transplant for SCID, so the T cells may come from the graft donor.

The V and J genes are TRBV9 and TRBJ1-1; D unclear. This CDR3 comprises 14 residues. V was shortened by 3 bases and J by 0 bases, with 9 bases between the two germline ends. Germline CDR1 SGDLS, CDR2 YYNGEE. This CDR3 is CASSELPMNTEAFF. The DNA of the CDR3 is TGTGCCAGCAGCGAGTTACCGATGAACACTGAAGCTTTCTTT.

This clonotype has only one observation. The V gene is TRBV4-2, the J gene TRBJ2-1, with unresolved D. This CDR3 region has 16 residues. Germline V gene sequence: CDR1 LGHNA, CDR2 YNFKEQ. Trimming pared 1 base from V and 0 bases from J, leaving 10 bases between. The DNA of the CDR3 is TGTGCCAGCAGCCAAGGCGCGGCGAGCTCCTACAATGAGCAGTTCTTC. Translation gives CASSQGAASSYNEQFF.

The gene calls are TRBV20-1 and TRBJ1-1; no reliable D call. Per germline, CDR1 DFQATT and CDR2 SNEGSKA (reference sequence). There are 12 residues in the CDR3. The V end lost 5 bases, the J end lost 4 bases, and 11 bases lay between the germline ends. CDR3 protein: CSAAQVLTEAFF. The CDR3 region has the DNA TGCAGTGCTGCCCAGGTGCTCACTGAAGCTTTCTTT.

This chain connects TRBV12-3 or TRBV12-4 to TRBJ2-1; D unresolved. This CDR3 spans 13 amino acids. V was cut by 5 bases and J by 6 bases, with 11 bases left in between. The CDR3 DNA is TGTGCCAGCAGTGCCCGGGCCCCCAATGAGCAGTTCTTC. Its protein is CASSARAPNEQFF.

J is TRBJ1-1 and V is TRBV11-2, with D unclear. V lost 3 bases, J lost 1 base, and 12 bases lay in between. The CDR3 has 15 amino acids. Germline values: CDR1 SGHAT, CDR2 FQNNGV. CDR3 sequence reads: CASSFGATSNTEAFF. In nucleotides, the CDR3 is TGTGCCAGCAGCTTTGGCGCCACTTCGAACACTGAAGCTTTCTTT.

V and J are TRBV28 and TRBJ2-3, with TRBD2 matching over 9 bases. Germline trimming cut 1 base from V and 7 bases from J; bases unmatched to any gene: 12. The CDR3 runs to 17 residues. Germline CDR1 MDHEN, CDR2 SYDVKM. The CDR3 sequence: CASSLFSGGSNLYTQYF. The CDR3 bases are TGTGCCAGCAGTTTATTCAGCGGGGGGTCCAATCTGTATACGCAGTATTTT.

The chain couples TRBV7-2 to TRBJ2-5; 10 bases align to TRBD2. The germline V gene encodes CDR1 SGHTA and CDR2 FQGNSA. Germline trimming cut 1 base from V and 5 bases from J; bases unmatched to any gene: 7. The CDR3 sequence is 16 residues long. CDR3 loop: CASSLERGGLVETQYF. The CDR3 coding sequence is TGTGCCAGCAGCTTAGAGCGGGGGGGCCTTGTGGAGACCCAGTACTTC.

This clonotype was detected ten times or more. The chain joins TRBV28 to TRBJ2-3; D remains unclear. This CDR3 comprises 17 residues. V lost 3 bases and J lost 4, with 20 bases in between. Germline CDR1 is MDHEN and CDR2 is SYDVKM. CDR3 residues: CASSLQERATGADTQYF. The CDR3 region has the DNA TGTGCCAGCAGTTTGCAGGAAAGAGCAACCGGAGCAGATACGCAGTATTTT.

CDR3 region: CASSHEFRTAYEQYF. CDR3 DNA sequence: TGCGCCAGCAGCCACGAATTCCGGACAGCCTACGAGCAGTACTTC. The chain carries TRBV4-3 and TRBJ2-7; a weak D match, TRBD1 (6 bases). CDR3 length: 15 amino acids. Trimming cost V 3 bases and J 2 bases, with 14 bases left between them. CDR1 is LGHNA, CDR2 YSLEER, per germline.

This chain links TRBV4-1 with TRBJ1-2, with D possibly TRBD1 on 6 matching bases. Germline loops: CDR1 MGHRA, CDR2 YSYEKL. The CDR3 totals 14 residues. V lost 1 base and J lost 8, with 14 bases in between. CDR3 bases: TGCGCCAGCAGCCAAGCGGGGGCGCATTCAGGCTACACCTTC. Its translation: CASSQAGAHSGYTF.

This CDR3 reads CSARERATDGYTF. The CDR3 DNA follows: TGCAGTGCTAGAGAAAGGGCGACGGATGGCTACACCTTC. The chain employs TRBV20-1 and TRBJ1-2, with no clear D. This CDR3 is built from 13 residues. The V gene lost 0 bases and the J gene lost 6 bases, with 11 bases spanning the gap. Germline V gives CDR1 DFQATT, CDR2 SNEGSKA (reference sequence).

The chain links TRBV13 to TRBJ2-7; perhaps D is TRBD1 or TRBD2 (7 bases each). Trimming removed 3 bases from V and 5 bases from J, with 20 bases in between. Germline CDR1 PRHDT, CDR2 FYEKMQ (reference sequence). The CDR3 covers 16 residues. CDR3 protein: CASSLGHRGGRNEQYF. The CDR3 DNA reads as TGTGCCAGCAGCTTGGGACACAGGGGAGGGAGGAACGAGCAGTACTTC. The entire variable domain, with the rest obtained from reference TRBV13 and TRBJ2-7, is as follows: AAGVIQSPRHLIKEKRETATLKCYPIPRHDTVYWYQQGPGQDPQFLISFYEKMQSDKGSIPDRFSAQQFSDYHSELNMSSLELGDSALYFCASSLGHRGGRNEQYFGPGTRLTVT.

The rearrangement uses TRBV12-3 or TRBV12-4 and TRBJ2-1; 13 positions match TRBD2. The J segment lost 5 bases and the V segment lost 5 bases, leaving 9 bases of the junction unmatched. The CDR3 consists of 17 residues. The CDR3 coding sequence is TGTGCCAGCAGTCACGCTGGACTAGCGGGGGCAAACAATGAGCAGTTCTTC. It translates to CASSHAGLAGANNEQFF.

This clonotype was picked up a small number of times. The rearrangement uses TRBV7-8 and TRBJ2-2, with TRBD1 matching over 12 bases. The germline V gene encodes CDR1 SGHVS and CDR2 FQNEAQ. The CDR3 is 16 amino acids. J lost 7 bases, V lost 3 bases, and 6 bases had no gene match. The CDR3 loop reads CASSFPGQGAGGELFF. CDR3 DNA: TGTGCCAGCAGCTTCCCGGGACAGGGGGCGGGCGGGGAGCTGTTTTTT.

This chain joins TRBV20-1 and TRBJ1-1; 7 bases line up with TRBD1. Losses at the gene ends were 4 bases for V and 4 bases for J; bases not matched to a gene: 9. The CDR3 consists of 14 residues. Germline lookup yields CDR1 DFQATT and CDR2 SNEGSKA (reference sequence). The DNA for the CDR3 is TGCAGTGCTATCCAGGGGGGTTGGGCCACTGAAGCTTTCTTT. Residues: CSAIQGGWATEAFF.

This clonotype came up once. The chain recombines TRBV11-2 with TRBJ2-2; D possibly corresponds to TRBD1 (5 bases). V lost 2 bases, J lost 4 bases, and 20 bases lay in between. The CDR3 runs to 18 residues. CDR1 is SGHAT, CDR2 FQNNGV, per germline. The CDR3 DNA sequence: TGTGCCAGCAGCTTAAGCTTAACTCGGCAGGGCGGCACCGGGGAGCTGTTTTTT. It specifies CASSLSLTRQGGTGELFF.

This clonotype was found many times. The V and J genes are TRBV7-9 and TRBJ2-2; TRBD1 aligns across 8 bases. V gave up 4 bases and J gave up 5 bases; unmatched junction bases: 9. The CDR3 is made up of 16 amino acids. The germline CDR1 and CDR2 sequences are SEHNR and FQNEAQ (reference sequence). This chain's CDR3 is CASSSPDRVPTGELFF. For the CDR3, the DNA is TGTGCCAGCAGCTCTCCGGACAGGGTACCTACCGGGGAGCTGTTTTTT.

The rearrangement links TRBV5-1 to TRBJ1-1; D gene uncertain. The CDR3 is 14 residues long. The V end lost 2 bases, the J end lost 5 bases, and 13 bases lay between the germline ends. Looked up from germline, CDR1 is SGHRS and CDR2 is YFSETQ. CDR3 in DNA: TGCGCCAGCAGCTTCGGAGGGAGTGGTACTGAAGCTTTCTTT. It specifies CASSFGGSGTEAFF.

V usage is TRBV6-1 and J usage is TRBJ1-1; the D gene is possibly TRBD1 (5 bases). The germline V gene has CDR1 MNHNS and CDR2 SASEGT. The CDR3 is 13 amino acids. Trimming took 6 bases from V and 5 from J, leaving 13 bases between them. CDR3 nucleotides: TGTGCCAGCAGGTCCGGGACGGGAACTGAAGCTTTCTTT. Protein sequence: CASRSGTGTEAFF.

This rearrangement joins TRBV12-3 or TRBV12-4 to TRBJ1-5; 11 nucleotides line up with TRBD1. V shed 4 bases, J shed 5 bases, and the junction held 4 bases outside the gene matches. The CDR3 length is 15 residues. CDR3 DNA sequence: TGTGCCAGCAGTTGGGGGACAGGGGGTGATCAGCCCCAGCATTTT. Its protein is CASSWGTGGDQPQHF.

The chain has TRBV20-1 and TRBJ2-7; D is undetermined. The CDR3 runs to 14 residues. The V end lost 0 bases, the J end lost 0 bases, and 9 bases lay between the germline ends. CDR1 is DFQATT, CDR2 SNEGSKA, per germline (reference sequence). CDR3 protein: CSARDLSNSYEQYF. The DNA for the CDR3 is TGCAGTGCTAGAGATCTTTCTAACTCCTACGAGCAGTACTTC.

This clonotype has only a few counts. This chain links TRBV5-1 with TRBJ2-7; TRBD2 might be the D (5 bases). Germline CDR1 SGHRS, CDR2 YFSETQ. The CDR3 has 14 residues. Trimming left V 5 bases short and J 0 bases short, with 12 bases between. The chain's CDR3 is CASRVNEGSYEQYF. DNA of the CDR3: TGCGCCAGCAGAGTCAATGAGGGCTCCTACGAGCAGTACTTC.

The sample holds a few counts of this clonotype. This chain links TRBV27 with TRBJ2-5; possibly TRBD1 or TRBD2 for D (5 bases each). V was trimmed by 4 bases and J by 13 bases, leaving 16 bases between them. Per germline, CDR1 MNHEY and CDR2 SMNVEV (reference sequence). The CDR3 has 12 amino acids. In DNA, the CDR3 is TGTGCCAGCAGTTCGCAGACCGGGGCAGGGTACTTC. Translating gives CASSSQTGAGYF.

This clonotype was seen more than once but under ten times. The rearrangement joins TRBV5-1 to TRBJ2-7; perhaps D is TRBD1 or TRBD2 (6 bases each). Germline-derived CDR1 and CDR2 are SGHRS and YFSETQ. The CDR3 runs to 16 residues. The V and J ends lost 4 bases and 3 bases respectively, with 20 bases between them. CDR3 sequence (DNA): TGCGCCAGCAGCCCTACCTCACTAAGGGGGGTCTACGAGCAGTACTTC. It is translated as CASSPTSLRGVYEQYF.

The chain couples TRBV12-3 or TRBV12-4 to TRBJ2-2; unclear D gene. The V and J ends lost 2 bases and 4 bases respectively, with 14 bases between them. The CDR3 is 16 amino acids. As DNA, the CDR3 is TGTGCCAGCAGTTTAAGTATCACTTGGGGCACCGGGGAGCTGTTTTTT. Translated: CASSLSITWGTGELFF.

This chain joins TRBV12-3 or TRBV12-4 and TRBJ2-3, with D maybe TRBD1 (5 bases). V shed 6 bases and J shed 2 bases, with 15 bases lying between them. The CDR3 loop spans 15 amino acids. CDR3: CASSPRQKVTDTQYF. CDR3 DNA: TGTGCCAGCAGCCCTCGACAGAAAGTCACAGATACGCAGTATTTT.

The rearrangement uses TRBV7-2 and TRBJ1-2; 8 bases agree with TRBD1. The junction had 3 bases not matched to a gene; V was cut back by 4 bases and J by 5 bases. Germline CDR1 is SGHTA and CDR2 is FQGNSA. The CDR3 is made up of 13 amino acids. CDR3 amino acids: CASSSWTGYGYTF. DNA for the CDR3: TGTGCCAGCAGCTCGTGGACAGGGTATGGCTACACCTTC.